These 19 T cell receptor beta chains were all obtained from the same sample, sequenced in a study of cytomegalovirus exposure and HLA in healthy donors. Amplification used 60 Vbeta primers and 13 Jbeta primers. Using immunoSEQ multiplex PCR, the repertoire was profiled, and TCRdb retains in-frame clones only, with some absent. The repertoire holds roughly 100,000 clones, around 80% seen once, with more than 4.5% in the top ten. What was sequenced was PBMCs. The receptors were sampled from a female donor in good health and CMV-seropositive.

In DNA, the CDR3 is TGTGCCACCAGCAGAGTTACTAGCGATCCCACAGATACGCAGTATTTT. Translated, it gives CATSRVTSDPTDTQYF. The rearrangement joins TRBV15 to TRBJ2-3, with TRBD2 identical over 7 bases. Germline V gives CDR1 LNHNV, CDR2 YYDKDF (reference sequence). Losses at the gene ends were 1 base for V and 2 bases for J; bases not matched to a gene: 6. The CDR3 totals 16 residues. The full variable domain, rest sourced from reference TRBV15 and TRBJ2-3, is DAMVIQNPRYQVTQFGKPVTLSCSQTLNHNVMYWYQQKSSQAPKLLFHYYDKDFNNEADTPDNFQSRRPNTSFCFLDIRSPGLGDTAMYLCATSRVTSDPTDTQYFGPGTRLTVL.

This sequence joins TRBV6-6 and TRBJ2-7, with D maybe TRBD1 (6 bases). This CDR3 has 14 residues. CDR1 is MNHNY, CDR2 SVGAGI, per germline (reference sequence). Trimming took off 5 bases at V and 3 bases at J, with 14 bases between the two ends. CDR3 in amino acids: CASSKDSSSYEQYF. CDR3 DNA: TGTGCCAGCAGTAAGGACAGCTCGAGCTACGAGCAGTACTTC.

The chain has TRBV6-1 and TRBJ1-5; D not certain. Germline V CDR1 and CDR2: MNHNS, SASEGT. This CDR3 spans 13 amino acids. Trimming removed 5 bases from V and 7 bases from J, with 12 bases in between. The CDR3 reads CASSTTGEQPQHF. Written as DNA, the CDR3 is TGTGCCAGCAGTACCACCGGGGAGCAGCCCCAGCATTTT.

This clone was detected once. The CDR3 is CASSAFVNTGELFF. The DNA for the CDR3 is TGTGCCAGCAGCGCGTTTGTTAACACCGGGGAGCTGTTTTTT. The chain is built from TRBV9 and TRBJ2-2; no firm D call. The CDR3 sequence is 14 residues long. The germline V gene has CDR1 SGDLS and CDR2 YYNGEE. The V end lost 3 bases, the J end lost 2 bases, and 8 bases lay between the germline ends.

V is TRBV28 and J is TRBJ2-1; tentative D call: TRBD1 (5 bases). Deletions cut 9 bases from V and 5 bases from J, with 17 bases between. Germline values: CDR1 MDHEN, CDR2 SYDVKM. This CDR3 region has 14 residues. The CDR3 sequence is CASSTQGVDNEQFF. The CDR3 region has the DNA TGTGCCAGTAGCACGCAGGGTGTCGACAATGAGCAGTTCTTC.

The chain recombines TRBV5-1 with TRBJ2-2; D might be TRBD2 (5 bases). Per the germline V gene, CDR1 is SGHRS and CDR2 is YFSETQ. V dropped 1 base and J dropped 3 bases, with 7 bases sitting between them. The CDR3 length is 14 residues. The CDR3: CASSLLGDTGELFF. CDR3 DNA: TGCGCCAGCAGCTTGCTCGGGGACACCGGGGAGCTGTTTTTT.

CDR3 bases: TGTGCCAGCAGCCGACCCGGACAGCTAGTTGAAGCTTTCTTT. Translated, it gives CASSRPGQLVEAFF. The chain joins TRBV7-8 to TRBJ1-1, with D possibly TRBD1 on 6 matching bases. Germline values: CDR1 SGHVS, CDR2 FQNEAQ. The V end lost 5 bases, the J end lost 7 bases, and 17 bases lay between the germline ends. CDR3 length equals 14 residues.

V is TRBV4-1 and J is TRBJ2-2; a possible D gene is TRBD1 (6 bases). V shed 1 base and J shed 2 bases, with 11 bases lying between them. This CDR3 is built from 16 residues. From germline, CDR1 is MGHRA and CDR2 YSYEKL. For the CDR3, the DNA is TGCGCCAGCAGCCAAGCTGTAGGGGGAAACACCGGGGAGCTGTTTTTT. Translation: CASSQAVGGNTGELFF.

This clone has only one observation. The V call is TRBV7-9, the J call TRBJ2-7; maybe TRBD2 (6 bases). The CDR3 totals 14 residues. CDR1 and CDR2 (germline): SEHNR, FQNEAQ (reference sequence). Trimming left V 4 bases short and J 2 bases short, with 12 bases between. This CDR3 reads CASSSTGLPYEQYF. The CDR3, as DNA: TGTGCCAGCAGCTCAACGGGACTTCCCTACGAGCAGTACTTC.

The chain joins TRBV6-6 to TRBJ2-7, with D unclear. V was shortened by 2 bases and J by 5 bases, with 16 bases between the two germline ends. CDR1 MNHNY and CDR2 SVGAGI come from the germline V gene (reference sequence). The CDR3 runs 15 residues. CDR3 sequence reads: CASSYRTQSSHEQYF. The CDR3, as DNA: TGTGCCAGCAGTTACAGAACCCAAAGTAGCCACGAGCAGTACTTC.

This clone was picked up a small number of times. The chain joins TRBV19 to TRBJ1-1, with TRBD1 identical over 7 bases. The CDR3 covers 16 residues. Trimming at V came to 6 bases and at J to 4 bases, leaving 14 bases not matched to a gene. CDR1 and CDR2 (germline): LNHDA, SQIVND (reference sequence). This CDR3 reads CASSYLDRAVGTEAFF. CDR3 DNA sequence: TGTGCCAGTAGCTATCTCGACAGGGCGGTTGGCACTGAAGCTTTCTTT.

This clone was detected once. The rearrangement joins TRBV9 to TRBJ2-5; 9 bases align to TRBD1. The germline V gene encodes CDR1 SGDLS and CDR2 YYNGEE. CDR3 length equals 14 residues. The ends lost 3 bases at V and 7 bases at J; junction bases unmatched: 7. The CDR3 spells CASSAGTGPATQYF. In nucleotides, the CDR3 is TGTGCCAGCAGCGCAGGGACAGGGCCGGCGACCCAGTACTTC.

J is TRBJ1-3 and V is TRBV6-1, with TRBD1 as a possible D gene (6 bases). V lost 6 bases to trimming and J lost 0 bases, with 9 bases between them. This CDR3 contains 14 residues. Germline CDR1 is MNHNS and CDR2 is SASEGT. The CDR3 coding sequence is TGTGCCAGCAGATTGGACAGCTCTGGAAACACCATATATTTT. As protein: CASRLDSSGNTIYF.

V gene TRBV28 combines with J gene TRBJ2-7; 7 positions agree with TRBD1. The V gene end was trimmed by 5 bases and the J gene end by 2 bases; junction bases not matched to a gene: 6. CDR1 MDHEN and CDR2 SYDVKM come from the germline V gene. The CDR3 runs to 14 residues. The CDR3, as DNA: TGTGCCAGCAGTATCCAAACAGGGGCCTACGAGCAGTACTTC. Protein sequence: CASSIQTGAYEQYF.

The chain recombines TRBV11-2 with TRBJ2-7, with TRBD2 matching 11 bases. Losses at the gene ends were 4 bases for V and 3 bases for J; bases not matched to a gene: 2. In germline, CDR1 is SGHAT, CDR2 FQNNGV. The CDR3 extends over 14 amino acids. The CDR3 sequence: CASSSGLAVYEQYF. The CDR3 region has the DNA TGTGCCAGCAGCTCGGGACTAGCGGTCTACGAGCAGTACTTC.

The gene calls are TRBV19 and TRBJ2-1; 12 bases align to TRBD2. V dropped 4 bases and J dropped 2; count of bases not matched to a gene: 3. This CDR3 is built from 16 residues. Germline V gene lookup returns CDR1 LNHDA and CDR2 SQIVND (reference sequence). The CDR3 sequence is CASSRGLAGTYNEQFF. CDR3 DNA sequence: TGTGCCAGTAGTAGAGGACTAGCGGGAACCTACAATGAGCAGTTCTTC.

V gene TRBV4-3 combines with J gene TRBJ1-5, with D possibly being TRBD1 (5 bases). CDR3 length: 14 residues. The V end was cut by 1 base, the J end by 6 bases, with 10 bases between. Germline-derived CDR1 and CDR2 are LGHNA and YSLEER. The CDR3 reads CASSQVREGQPQHF. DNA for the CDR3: TGCGCCAGCAGCCAAGTCAGGGAAGGTCAGCCCCAGCATTTT.

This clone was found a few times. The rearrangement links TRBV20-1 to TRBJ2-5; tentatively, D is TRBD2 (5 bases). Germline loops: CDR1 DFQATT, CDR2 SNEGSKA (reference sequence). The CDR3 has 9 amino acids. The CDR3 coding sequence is TGCAGCGCGGGAGAGACCCAGTACTTC. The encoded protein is CSAGETQYF.

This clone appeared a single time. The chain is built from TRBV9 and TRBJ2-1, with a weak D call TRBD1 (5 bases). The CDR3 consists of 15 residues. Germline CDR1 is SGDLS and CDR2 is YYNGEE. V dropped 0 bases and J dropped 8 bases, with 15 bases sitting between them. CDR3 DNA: TGTGCCAGCAGCGTAGCAGGGCGAGTGACATATGAGCAGTTCTTC. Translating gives CASSVAGRVTYEQFF.